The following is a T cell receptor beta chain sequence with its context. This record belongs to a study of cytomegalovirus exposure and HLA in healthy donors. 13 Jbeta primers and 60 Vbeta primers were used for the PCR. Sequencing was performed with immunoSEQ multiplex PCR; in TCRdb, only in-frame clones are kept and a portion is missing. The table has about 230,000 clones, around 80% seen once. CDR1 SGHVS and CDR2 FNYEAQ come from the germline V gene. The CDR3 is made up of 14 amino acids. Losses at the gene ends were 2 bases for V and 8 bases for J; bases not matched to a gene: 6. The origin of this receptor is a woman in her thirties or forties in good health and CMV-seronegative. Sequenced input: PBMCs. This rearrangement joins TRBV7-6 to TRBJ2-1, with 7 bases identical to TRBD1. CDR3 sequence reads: CASSLLDRTDEQFF. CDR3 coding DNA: TGTGCCAGCAGCTTACTGGACAGGACGGATGAGCAGTTCTTC. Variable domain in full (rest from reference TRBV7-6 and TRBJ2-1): GAGVSQSPRYKVTKRGQDVALRCDPISGHVSLYWYRQALGQGPEFLTYFNYEAQQDKSGLPNDRFSAERPEGSISTLTIQRTEQRDSAMYRCASSLLDRTDEQFFGPGTRLTVL.